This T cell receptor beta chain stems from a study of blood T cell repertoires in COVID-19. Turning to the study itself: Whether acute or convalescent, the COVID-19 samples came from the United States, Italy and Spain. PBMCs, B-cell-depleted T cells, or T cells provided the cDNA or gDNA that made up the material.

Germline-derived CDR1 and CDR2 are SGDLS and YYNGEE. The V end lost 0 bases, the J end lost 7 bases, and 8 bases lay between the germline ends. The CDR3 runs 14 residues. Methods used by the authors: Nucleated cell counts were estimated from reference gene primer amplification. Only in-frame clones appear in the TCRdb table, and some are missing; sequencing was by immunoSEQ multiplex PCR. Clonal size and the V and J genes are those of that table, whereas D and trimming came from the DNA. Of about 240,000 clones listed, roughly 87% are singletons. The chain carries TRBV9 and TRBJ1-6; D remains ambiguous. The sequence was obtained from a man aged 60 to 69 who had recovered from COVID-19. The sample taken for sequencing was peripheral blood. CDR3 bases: TGTGCCAGCAGCGTAGTAGCGGGAAATTCACCCCTCCACTTT. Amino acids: CASSVVAGNSPLHF.